This TCR beta chain was retrieved from a study of cytomegalovirus exposure and HLA in healthy donors. Germline V lookup: CDR1 MNHEY, CDR2 SMNVEV (reference sequence). The J segment lost 8 bases and the V segment lost 4 bases, leaving 8 bases of the junction unmatched. CDR3 length equals 14 residues. Sequencing used immunoSEQ multiplex PCR; TCRdb keeps in-frame clones, though not all of them. The data contain some 150,000 clones, approximately 86% of them singletons. Sequenced: PBMCs. The clonotype comes from a man younger than 35 in good health and CMV-seropositive. The chain uses TRBV27 and TRBJ1-5; 7 bases agree with TRBD1. The CDR3 reads CASSWTGLREPQHF. The CDR3, as DNA: TGTGCCAGCAGTTGGACAGGCCTGAGGGAGCCCCAGCATTTT.